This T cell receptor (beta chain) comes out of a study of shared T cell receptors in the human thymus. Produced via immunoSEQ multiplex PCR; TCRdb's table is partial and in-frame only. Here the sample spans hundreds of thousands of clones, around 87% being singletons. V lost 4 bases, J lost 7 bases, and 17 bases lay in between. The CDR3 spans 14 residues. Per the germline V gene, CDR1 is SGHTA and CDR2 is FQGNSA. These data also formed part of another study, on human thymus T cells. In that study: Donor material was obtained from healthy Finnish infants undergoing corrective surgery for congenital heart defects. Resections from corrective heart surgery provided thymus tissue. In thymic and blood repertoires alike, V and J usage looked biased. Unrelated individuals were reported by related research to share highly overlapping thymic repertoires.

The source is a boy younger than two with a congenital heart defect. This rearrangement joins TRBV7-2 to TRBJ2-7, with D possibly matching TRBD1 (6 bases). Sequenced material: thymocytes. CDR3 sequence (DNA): TGTGCCAGCAGCTGTTCAGGGGAGCCAAGTGAGCAGTACTTC. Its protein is CASSCSGEPSEQYF.